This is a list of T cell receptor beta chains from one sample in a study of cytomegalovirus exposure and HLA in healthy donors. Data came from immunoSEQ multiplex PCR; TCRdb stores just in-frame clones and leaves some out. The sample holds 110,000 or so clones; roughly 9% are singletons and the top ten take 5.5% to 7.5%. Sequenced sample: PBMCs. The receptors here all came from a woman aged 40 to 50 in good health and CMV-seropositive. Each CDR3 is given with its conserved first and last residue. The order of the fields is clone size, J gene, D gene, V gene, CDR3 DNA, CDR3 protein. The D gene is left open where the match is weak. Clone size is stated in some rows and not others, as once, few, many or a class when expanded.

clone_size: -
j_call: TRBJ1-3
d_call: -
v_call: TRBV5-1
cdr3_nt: TGCGCCAGCAGCTTGAGGGGGGGATCTGGAAACACCATATATTTT
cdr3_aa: CASSLRGGSGNTIYF

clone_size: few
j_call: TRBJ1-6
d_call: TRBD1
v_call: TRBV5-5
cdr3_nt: TGTGCCAGCAGCCTGGGACAGGGGAATTCACCCCTCCACTTT
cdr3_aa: CASSLGQGNSPLHF

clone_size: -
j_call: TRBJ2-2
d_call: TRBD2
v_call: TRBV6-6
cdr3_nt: TGTGCCAGTAGCGGGGGGATCGACGACGGGGAGCTGTTTTTT
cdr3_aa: CASSGGIDDGELFF

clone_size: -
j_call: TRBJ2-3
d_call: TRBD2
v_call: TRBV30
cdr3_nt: TGTGCCTGGAGTGTAAGCGGGGGAGGCACAGATACGCAGTATTTT
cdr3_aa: CAWSVSGGGTDTQYF

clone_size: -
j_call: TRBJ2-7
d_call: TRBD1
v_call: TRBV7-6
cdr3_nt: TGTGCCAGCAGCTCAGACCCGGGACAGGGGGCTTACGAGCAGTACTTC
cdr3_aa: CASSSDPGQGAYEQYF

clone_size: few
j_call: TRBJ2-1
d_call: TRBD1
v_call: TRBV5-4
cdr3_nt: TGTGCCAGCAGCTTGAACAGGGGCTCCTACAATGAGCAGTTCTTC
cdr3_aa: CASSLNRGSYNEQFF

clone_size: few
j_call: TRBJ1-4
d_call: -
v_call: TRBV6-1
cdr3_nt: TGTGCCACCACCCGGACAGAAACTAATGAAAAACTGTTTTTT
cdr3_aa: CATTRTETNEKLFF

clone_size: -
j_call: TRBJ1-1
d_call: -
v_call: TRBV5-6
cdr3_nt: TGTGCCAGCAGCTCCGACATCTCCAAAGCTTTCTTT
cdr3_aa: CASSSDISKAFF

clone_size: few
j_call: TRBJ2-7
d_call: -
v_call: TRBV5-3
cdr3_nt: TGTGCCAGAAGCTTGAGGGGATCTGAGGACGAGCAGTACTTC
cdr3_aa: CARSLRGSEDEQYF

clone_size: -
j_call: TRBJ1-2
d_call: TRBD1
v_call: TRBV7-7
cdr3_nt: TGTGCCAGCAGCCCTTTGACAGGGAACTATGGCTACACCTTC
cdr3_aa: CASSPLTGNYGYTF

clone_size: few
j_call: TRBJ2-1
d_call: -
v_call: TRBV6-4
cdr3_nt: TGTGCCAGCAGTTCGTTGACTCAACGGCCGCTAGATGAGCAGTTCTTC
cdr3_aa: CASSSLTQRPLDEQFF

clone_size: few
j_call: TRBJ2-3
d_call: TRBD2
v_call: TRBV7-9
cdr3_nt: TGTGCCAGCAGCTCCTACCGACTAGCAGCAGGCACAGATACGCAGTATTTT
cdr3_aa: CASSSYRLAAGTDTQYF

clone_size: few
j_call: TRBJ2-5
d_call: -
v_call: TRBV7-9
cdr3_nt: TGTGCCAGCAGCTCCTCCCCAGAGACCCAGTACTTC
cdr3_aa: CASSSSPETQYF

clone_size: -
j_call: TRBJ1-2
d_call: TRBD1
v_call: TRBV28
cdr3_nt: TGTGCCAGCAGCTCCGGACAGGGTTCCTATGGCTACACCTTC
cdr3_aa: CASSSGQGSYGYTF

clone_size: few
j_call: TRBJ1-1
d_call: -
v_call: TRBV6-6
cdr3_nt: TGTGCCAGCAGTGCGCCTTCTGCGGTGAACACTGAAGCTTTCTTT
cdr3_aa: CASSAPSAVNTEAFF

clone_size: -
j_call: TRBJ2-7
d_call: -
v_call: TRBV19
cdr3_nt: TGTGCCAGGATGGACAGTTACTACGAGCAGTACTTC
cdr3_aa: CARMDSYYEQYF

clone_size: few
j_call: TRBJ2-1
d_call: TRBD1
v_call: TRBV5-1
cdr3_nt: TGCGCCAGCAGCTGGGGACAGTTGGATGGGGAGCAGTTCTTC
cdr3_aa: CASSWGQLDGEQFF

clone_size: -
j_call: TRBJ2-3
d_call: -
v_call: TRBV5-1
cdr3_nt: TGCGCCAGCAGCAATCTTACAGATACGCAGTATTTT
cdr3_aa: CASSNLTDTQYF

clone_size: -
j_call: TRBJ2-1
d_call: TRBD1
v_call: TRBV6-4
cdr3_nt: TGTGCCACCGGACAGGGGGACAATGAGCAGTTCTTC
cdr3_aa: CATGQGDNEQFF

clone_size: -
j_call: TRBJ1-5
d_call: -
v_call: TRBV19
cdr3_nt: TGTGCCAGTAGTTCCGAGGGTTTCGGTGATCAGCCCCAGCATTTT
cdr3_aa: CASSSEGFGDQPQHF

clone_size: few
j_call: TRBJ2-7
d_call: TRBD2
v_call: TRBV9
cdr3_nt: TGTGCCAGCAGTGCCGGGACTAGAGGCGAGCAGTACTTC
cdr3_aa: CASSAGTRGEQYF

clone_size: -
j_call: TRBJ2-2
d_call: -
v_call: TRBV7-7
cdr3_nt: TGTGCCAGCAGCCCATACAGGGACACCGGGGAGCTGTTTTTT
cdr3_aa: CASSPYRDTGELFF

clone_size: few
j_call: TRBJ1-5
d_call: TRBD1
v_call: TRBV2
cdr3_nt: TGTGCCAGCAGTGAACAGGGGGCAGGCAATCAGCCCCAGCATTTT
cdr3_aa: CASSEQGAGNQPQHF

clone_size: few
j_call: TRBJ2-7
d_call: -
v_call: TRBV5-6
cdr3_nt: TGTGCCAGCAGCAACAACGTCGAGCAGTACTTC
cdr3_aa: CASSNNVEQYF

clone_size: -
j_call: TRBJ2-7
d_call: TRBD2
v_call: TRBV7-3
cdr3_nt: TGTGCCAGCAGCTTAGGGGGGGGGATACCCTACGAGCAGTACTTC
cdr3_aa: CASSLGGGIPYEQYF

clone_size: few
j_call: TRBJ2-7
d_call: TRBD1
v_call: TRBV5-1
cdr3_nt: TGCGCCAGCAGCTTGGAGGGACAGGGGGCCAGGGCCTACGAGCAGTACTTC
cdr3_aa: CASSLEGQGARAYEQYF

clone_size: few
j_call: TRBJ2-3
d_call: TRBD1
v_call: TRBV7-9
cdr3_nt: TGTGCCACCCCTGACAGGGCTTTGCGTACTTACCCCACAGATACGCAGTATTTT
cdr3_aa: CATPDRALRTYPTDTQYF

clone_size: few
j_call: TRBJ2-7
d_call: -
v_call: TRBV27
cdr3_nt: TGTGCCAGCATGATTGGCAGGGGCCTCCCGTACGAGCAGTACTTC
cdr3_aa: CASMIGRGLPYEQYF

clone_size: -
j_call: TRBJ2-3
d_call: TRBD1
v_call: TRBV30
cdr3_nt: TGTGCCACGAGGACAGGGAGCACAGATACGCAGTATTTT
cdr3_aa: CATRTGSTDTQYF

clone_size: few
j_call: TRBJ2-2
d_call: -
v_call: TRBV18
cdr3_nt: TGTGCCAGCTCACCACAAGGGGGACAGAACACCGGGGAGCTGTTTTTT
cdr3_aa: CASSPQGGQNTGELFF

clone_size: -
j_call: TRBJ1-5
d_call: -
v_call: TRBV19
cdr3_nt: TGTGCCAGTAGATTGCGAGGGAGTAATCAGCCCCAGCATTTT
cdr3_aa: CASRLRGSNQPQHF

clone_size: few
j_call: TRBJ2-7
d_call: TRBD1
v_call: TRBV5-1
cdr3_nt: TGCGCCAGCGGAAACGAGGGGGCTTCTTACGAGCAGTACTTC
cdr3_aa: CASGNEGASYEQYF

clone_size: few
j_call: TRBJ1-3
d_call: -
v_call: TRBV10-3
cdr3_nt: TGTGCCATCAGGGAGGACTTGAGCTCTGGAAACACCATATATTTT
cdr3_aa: CAIREDLSSGNTIYF

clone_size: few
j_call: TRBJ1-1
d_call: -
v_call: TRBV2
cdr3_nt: TGTGCCAGCAGTGAAGGGGGGGTGAACACTGAAGCTTTCTTT
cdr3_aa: CASSEGGVNTEAFF

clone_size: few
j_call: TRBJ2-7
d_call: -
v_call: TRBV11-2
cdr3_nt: TGTGCCAGCAGCCTAAACCGGGACAACTCCTACGAGCAGTACTTC
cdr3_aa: CASSLNRDNSYEQYF

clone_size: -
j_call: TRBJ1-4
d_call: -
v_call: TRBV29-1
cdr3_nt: TGCAGCGTTGTCGGGATGACAACTAATGAAAAACTGTTTTTT
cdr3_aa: CSVVGMTTNEKLFF

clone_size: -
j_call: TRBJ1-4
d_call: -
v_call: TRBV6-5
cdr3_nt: TGTGCCAGCAGTTACGGGTTAGACAGGAGGAGGGAAAAACTGTTTTTT
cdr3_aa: CASSYGLDRRREKLFF

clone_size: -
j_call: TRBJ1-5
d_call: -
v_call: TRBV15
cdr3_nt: TGTGCCACCAGTAAGAGCGGTGCAGGATGGGGTAGCAATCAGCCCCAGCATTTT
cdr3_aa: CATSKSGAGWGSNQPQHF

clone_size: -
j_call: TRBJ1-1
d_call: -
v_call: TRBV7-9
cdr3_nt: TGTGCCAGCAGCAGAGGGGGGGACACTGAAGCTTTCTTT
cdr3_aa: CASSRGGDTEAFF